Below, 27 T cell receptor beta chains from the same sample are listed, as sequenced in a study of cytomegalovirus exposure and HLA in healthy donors. Use of 60 Vbeta and 13 Jbeta primers characterized the PCR. Using immunoSEQ multiplex PCR, the repertoire was profiled, and TCRdb retains in-frame clones only, with some absent. The table shows about 140,000 clones, with nearly 80% occurring only once. Source material: PBMCs. The source of these receptors is a woman aged 40 to 55 in good health and CMV-seronegative.

The chain has TRBV7-2 and TRBJ2-5; TRBD2 is a possible D gene (5 bases). Germline lookup yields CDR1 SGHTA and CDR2 FQGNSA. Trimming took off 8 bases at V and 6 bases at J, with 16 bases between the two ends. CDR3 size: 13 residues. CDR3 sequence reads: CASLSGSKKTQYF. The CDR3 region has the DNA TGTGCCAGCCTGTCGGGGAGCAAGAAGACCCAGTACTTC.

Comments on this clone: One end of the junction does not line up with germline, which may come from a read error. V and J are TRBV5-6 and TRBJ2-6; perhaps TRBD1 as D (5 bases). This CDR3 region has 17 residues. From germline, CDR1 is SGHDT and CDR2 YYEEEE. This CDR3 is CASSSPVRLSGANGLTF. The CDR3 nucleotides read TGTGCCAGCAGCTCACCTGTCCGCCTATCTGGGGCCAACGGCCTGACTTTC.

V usage is TRBV2 and J usage is TRBJ1-2; D not certain. The V gene lost 7 bases and the J gene lost 4 bases, with 19 bases spanning the gap. CDR1 is SNHLY, CDR2 FYNNEI, per germline. The CDR3 extends over 15 amino acids. CDR3 protein: CASKEVDFTLYGYTF. CDR3 in DNA: TGTGCCAGCAAGGAGGTGGACTTTACCCTCTATGGCTACACCTTC.

This clone was counted only a few times. The rearrangement links TRBV13 to TRBJ2-3; possible D gene TRBD2, 5 bases. CDR1 and CDR2 from the germline V gene are PRHDT and FYEKMQ (reference sequence). Trimming removed 4 bases from V and 4 bases from J, with 18 bases in between. This CDR3 comprises 16 residues. CDR3 residues: CASSSAITRFADTQYF. CDR3 in DNA: TGTGCCAGCAGCTCCGCTATTACTAGATTTGCAGATACGCAGTATTTT.

The chain joins TRBV19 to TRBJ2-5, with 7 bases fitting TRBD2. The CDR3 is 16 residues long. Germline V gives CDR1 LNHDA, CDR2 SQIVND (reference sequence). The J segment lost 2 bases and the V segment lost 5 bases, leaving 11 bases of the junction unmatched. This chain's CDR3 is CASSFLLAGSQETQYF. CDR3 nucleotides: TGTGCCAGTAGTTTTTTGTTAGCGGGTTCTCAAGAGACCCAGTACTTC.

The chain carries TRBV12-5 and TRBJ2-1; D gene uncertain. V dropped 2 bases and J dropped 8 bases, with 10 bases sitting between them. The germline V gene encodes CDR1 LGHNT and CDR2 FRNRAP. The CDR3 totals 13 residues. CDR3 protein: CASGLLESHEQFF. For the CDR3, the DNA is TGTGCTAGTGGTTTGCTCGAGAGTCATGAGCAGTTCTTC.

The chain couples TRBV6-5 to TRBJ2-7; TRBD1 agrees at 9 bases. From germline, CDR1 is MNHEY and CDR2 SVGAGI. The CDR3 runs to 15 residues. Germline trimming cut 4 bases from V and 6 bases from J; bases unmatched to any gene: 10. CDR3 amino acids: CASSLLGQGGGEQYF. Written as DNA, the CDR3 is TGTGCCAGCAGTTTACTGGGACAGGGTGGAGGCGAGCAGTACTTC.

This chain connects TRBV29-1 to TRBJ2-2, with 10 bases fitting TRBD2. CDR1 is SQVTM and CDR2 is ANQGSEA in the germline V gene. CDR3 length equals 15 residues. The V gene end was trimmed by 7 bases and the J gene end by 1 base; junction bases not matched to a gene: 6. CDR3 protein: CSARRTSGNTGELFF. CDR3 coding DNA: TGCAGCGCCCGTAGGACTAGCGGGAACACCGGGGAGCTGTTTTTT.

The CDR3 spells CASRRGPGQVDQPQHF. The CDR3 bases are TGCGCCAGCAGACGAGGTCCGGGACAGGTAGACCAGCCCCAGCATTTT. V usage is TRBV4-1 and J usage is TRBJ1-5; 8 positions agree with TRBD1. The germline CDR1 and CDR2 sequences are MGHRA and YSYEKL. The CDR3 sequence is 16 residues long. Trimming removed 6 bases from V and 7 bases from J; junction bases left unmatched: 14.

This rearrangement joins TRBV7-2 to TRBJ2-2; no clear D gene. V was trimmed by 1 base and J by 4 bases, leaving 13 bases between them. CDR1 and CDR2 from the germline V gene are SGHTA and FQGNSA. This CDR3 region has 16 residues. In DNA form, the CDR3 reads TGTGCCAGCAGCTTAGGCGGATTAGGTGGCACCGGGGAGCTGTTTTTT. This codes for CASSLGGLGGTGELFF.

The J gene is TRBJ2-7, the V gene TRBV11-2; perhaps TRBD2 as D (6 bases). The germline V gene encodes CDR1 SGHAT and CDR2 FQNNGV. CDR3 length: 13 residues. V lost 9 bases and J 1 base, leaving 13 bases between the germline ends. The CDR3 sequence: CASSGEGSYEQYF. CDR3 nucleotide sequence: TGTGCCAGTTCGGGAGAGGGGTCCTACGAGCAGTACTTC.

This clone was found once. This chain uses TRBV6-1 with TRBJ2-4; TRBD1 matches 7 bases. V lost 10 bases and J lost 3; bases outside the gene matches: 12. Germline lookup yields CDR1 MNHNS and CDR2 SASEGT. The CDR3 is 15 residues long. The CDR3 sequence is CATALFDRVKNIQYF. The CDR3 nucleotides read TGTGCCACCGCACTATTCGACAGGGTCAAAAACATTCAGTACTTC.

This clone was counted a single time. The chain is built from TRBV11-3 and TRBJ2-3; 7 positions agree with TRBD1. This CDR3 region has 14 residues. The V gene's germline CDR1 is SGHNT and CDR2 YENEEA. Germline trimming cut 8 bases from V and 3 bases from J; bases unmatched to any gene: 8. The CDR3 sequence is CASSFLTGTDTQYF. The CDR3, as DNA: TGTGCCAGCTCATTCTTGACAGGGACAGATACGCAGTATTTT.

The J gene is TRBJ2-7, the V gene TRBV5-8; D is ambiguous. The CDR3 totals 14 residues. V was clipped by 3 bases and J by 2 bases, with 12 bases between them. CDR1 SGHTS and CDR2 YDEGEE come from the germline V gene. CDR3 region: CASSYNRVAYEQYF. CDR3 nucleotides: TGTGCCAGCAGCTATAACAGAGTTGCCTACGAGCAGTACTTC.

The gene calls are TRBV7-9 and TRBJ1-1; 8 nucleotides match TRBD1. The CDR3 contains 16 residues. Germline V CDR1 and CDR2: SEHNR, FQNEAQ (reference sequence). V was clipped by 3 bases and J by 6 bases; unmatched bases: 12. CDR3 nucleotide sequence: TGTGCCAGCAGCTTTGGGACCGGACAGGGTTGGGCTGAAGCTTTCTTT. This translates into CASSFGTGQGWAEAFF.

This clone appeared once. This chain connects TRBV6-6 to TRBJ1-1; D is unresolved. Trimming removed 5 bases at V and 0 bases at J, with 13 bases between. In germline, CDR1 is MNHNY, CDR2 SVGAGI (reference sequence). CDR3 length equals 15 residues. As DNA, the CDR3 is TGTGCCAGCAGTGTCCTATCCCAGGTGAACACTGAAGCTTTCTTT. As protein: CASSVLSQVNTEAFF.

The V gene is TRBV30, the J gene TRBJ2-1; tentative D call: TRBD2 (7 bases). Trimming removed 8 bases from V and 8 bases from J, with 22 bases in between. This CDR3 is 14 amino acids long. Germline CDR1 GTSNPN, CDR2 SVGIG (reference sequence). The CDR3 DNA reads as TGTGCCCGCTCTGTAGGGGGGGCCTCCGATGAGCAGTTCTTC. This translates into CARSVGGASDEQFF.

The chain employs TRBV6-5 and TRBJ1-4; 8 bases line up with TRBD1. CDR1 MNHEY and CDR2 SVGAGI come from the germline V gene. This CDR3 spans 14 amino acids. The J segment lost 6 bases and the V segment lost 5 bases, leaving 5 bases of the junction unmatched. The CDR3 DNA reads TGTGCCAGCAGTAAAAAGACAGGGGATGAAAAACTGTTTTTT. This codes for CASSKKTGDEKLFF.

The chain is built from TRBV2 and TRBJ2-7, with D hard to call. The germline gives CDR1 SNHLY, CDR2 FYNNEI. The CDR3 is 13 amino acids. V was cut by 3 bases and J by 3 bases, with 9 bases left in between. CDR3 loop: CASSDPGYYEQYF. CDR3 nucleotides: TGTGCCAGCAGTGACCCGGGTTACTACGAGCAGTACTTC.

This chain joins TRBV4-3 and TRBJ2-5, with 9 bases identical to TRBD2. In germline, CDR1 is LGHNA, CDR2 YSLEER. V trimming: 0 bases; J trimming: 0 bases; junction bases outside the gene matches: 8. The CDR3 has 18 residues. This CDR3 is CASSQDTSGGLYQETQYF. In DNA, the CDR3 is TGCGCCAGCAGCCAAGATACCAGCGGGGGGCTCTACCAAGAGACCCAGTACTTC.

The chain uses TRBV7-9 and TRBJ2-2; D gene uncertain. V lost 8 bases and J lost 5, with 3 bases in between. CDR1 and CDR2 (germline): SEHNR, FQNEAQ (reference sequence). The CDR3 has 10 residues. The CDR3 loop is CASVTGELFF. The CDR3 nucleotides are TGTGCCAGCGTAACCGGGGAGCTGTTTTTT.

This chain joins TRBV28 and TRBJ1-6; D not resolved. V lost 5 bases and J 8 bases, leaving 13 bases between the germline ends. Germline V lookup: CDR1 MDHEN, CDR2 SYDVKM. The CDR3 has 14 residues. As DNA, the CDR3 is TGTGCCAGCAGTCCCATCGCCAGTTATTCACCCCTCCACTTT. Translated: CASSPIASYSPLHF.

V and J are TRBV19 and TRBJ1-5, with 10 bases lining up with TRBD1. Germline V gene data show CDR1 as LNHDA and CDR2 as SQIVND (reference sequence). J gave up 8 bases and V 4 bases, and 8 bases lay outside the gene matches. The CDR3 loop spans 15 amino acids. DNA for the CDR3: TGTGCCAGTAGTAGGGAGACAGGGGGCGCGGAGCCCCAGCATTTT. It specifies CASSRETGGAEPQHF.

The gene calls are TRBV18 and TRBJ1-1; D gene uncertain. V was trimmed by 0 bases and J by 0 bases, leaving 8 bases between them. This CDR3 spans 15 amino acids. Per germline, CDR1 KGHSH and CDR2 LQKENI. CDR3: CASSPPVYMNTEAFF. The CDR3 DNA sequence: TGTGCCAGCTCACCACCGGTTTACATGAACACTGAAGCTTTCTTT.

This rearrangement joins TRBV5-4 to TRBJ1-1, with 9 bases identical to TRBD1. This CDR3 has 16 amino acids. The germline CDR1 and CDR2 sequences are SGHNT and YYREEE (reference sequence). With 3 bases clipped from V and 1 base from J, the junction kept 7 bases outside the gene matches. The CDR3 loop is CASSSNWDRENTEAFF. CDR3 DNA: TGTGCCAGCAGCTCCAACTGGGACAGGGAGAACACTGAAGCTTTCTTT.

The chain employs TRBV5-1 and TRBJ1-6, with D unresolved. This CDR3 region has 17 residues. Germline V lookup: CDR1 SGHRS, CDR2 YFSETQ. V gave up 4 bases and J gave up 0 bases, with 14 bases separating them. CDR3 protein: CASSPGDTSSYNSPLHF. CDR3 DNA sequence: TGCGCCAGCAGCCCTGGAGACACTAGCTCCTATAATTCACCCCTCCACTTT.

The chain employs TRBV29-1 and TRBJ1-2, with D perhaps matching TRBD1 (6 bases). Trimming removed 7 bases at V and 3 bases at J, with 12 bases between. Per germline, CDR1 SQVTM and CDR2 ANQGSEA. The CDR3 sequence is 12 residues long. The CDR3 region has the DNA TGCAGCGGTACCAGGGGAGACTATGGCTACACCTTC. This codes for CSGTRGDYGYTF.